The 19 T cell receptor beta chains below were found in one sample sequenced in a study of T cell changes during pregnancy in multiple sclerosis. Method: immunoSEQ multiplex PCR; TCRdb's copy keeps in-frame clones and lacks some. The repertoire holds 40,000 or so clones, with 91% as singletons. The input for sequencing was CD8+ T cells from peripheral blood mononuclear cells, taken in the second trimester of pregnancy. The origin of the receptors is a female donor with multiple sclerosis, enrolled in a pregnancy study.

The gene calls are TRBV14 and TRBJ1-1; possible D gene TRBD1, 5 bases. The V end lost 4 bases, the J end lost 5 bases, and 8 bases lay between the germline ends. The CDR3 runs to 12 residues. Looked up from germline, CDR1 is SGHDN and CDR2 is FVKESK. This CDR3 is CASSPTGTEAFF. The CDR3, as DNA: TGTGCCAGCAGCCCTACAGGAACTGAAGCTTTCTTT.

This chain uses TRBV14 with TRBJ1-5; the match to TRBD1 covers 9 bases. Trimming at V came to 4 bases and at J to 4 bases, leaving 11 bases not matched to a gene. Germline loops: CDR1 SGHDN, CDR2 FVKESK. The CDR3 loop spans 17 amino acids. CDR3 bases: TGTGCCAGCAGCCGAAATTCCGGGACAGGGACGAATCAGCCCCAGCATTTT. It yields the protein CASSRNSGTGTNQPQHF. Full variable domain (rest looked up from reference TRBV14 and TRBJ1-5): EAGVTQFPSHSVIEKGQTVTLRCDPISGHDNLYWYRRVMGKEIKFLLHFVKESKQDESGMPNNRFLAERTGGTYSTLKVQPAELEDSGVYFCASSRNSGTGTNQPQHFGDGTRLSIL.

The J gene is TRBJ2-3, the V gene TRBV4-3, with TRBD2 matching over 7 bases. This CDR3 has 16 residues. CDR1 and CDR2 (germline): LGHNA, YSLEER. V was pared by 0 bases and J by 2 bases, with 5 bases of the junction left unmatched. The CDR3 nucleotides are TGCGCCAGCAGCCAAGAAGCGGGGAATCCCACAGATACGCAGTATTTT. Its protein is CASSQEAGNPTDTQYF.

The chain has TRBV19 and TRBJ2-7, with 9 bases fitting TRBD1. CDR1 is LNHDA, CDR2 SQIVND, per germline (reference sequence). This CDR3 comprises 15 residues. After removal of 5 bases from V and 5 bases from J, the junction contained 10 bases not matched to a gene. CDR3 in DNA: TGTGCCAGTAGTCTCTGGACAGGGGCGCGCAACGAGCAGTACTTC. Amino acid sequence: CASSLWTGARNEQYF.

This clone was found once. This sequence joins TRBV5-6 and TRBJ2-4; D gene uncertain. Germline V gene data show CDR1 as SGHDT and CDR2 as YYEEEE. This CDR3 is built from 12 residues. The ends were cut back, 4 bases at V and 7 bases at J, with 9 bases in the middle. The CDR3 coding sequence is TGTGCCAGCAGCAAAGACGGGAACATTCAGTACTTC. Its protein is CASSKDGNIQYF. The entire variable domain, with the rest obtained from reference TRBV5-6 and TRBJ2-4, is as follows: DAGVTQSPTHLIKTRGQQVTLRCSPKSGHDTVSWYQQALGQGPQFIFQYYEEEERQRGNFPDRFSGHQFPNYSSELNVNALLLGDSALYLCASSKDGNIQYFGAGTRLSVL.

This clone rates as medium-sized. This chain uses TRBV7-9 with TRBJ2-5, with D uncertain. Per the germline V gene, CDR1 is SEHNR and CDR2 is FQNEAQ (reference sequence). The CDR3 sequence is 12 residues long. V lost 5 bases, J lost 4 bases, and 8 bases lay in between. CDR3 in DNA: TGTGCCAGCAGCCCCGGTAGAGAGACCCAGTACTTC. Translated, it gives CASSPGRETQYF.

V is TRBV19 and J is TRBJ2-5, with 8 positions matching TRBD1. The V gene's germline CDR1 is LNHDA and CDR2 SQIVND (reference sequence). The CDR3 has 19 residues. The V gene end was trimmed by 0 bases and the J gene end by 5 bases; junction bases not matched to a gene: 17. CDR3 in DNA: TGTGCCAGTAGTATAGACGCCATGAAGGCAGGGGGCACACGGGAGACCCAGTACTTC. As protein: CASSIDAMKAGGTRETQYF.

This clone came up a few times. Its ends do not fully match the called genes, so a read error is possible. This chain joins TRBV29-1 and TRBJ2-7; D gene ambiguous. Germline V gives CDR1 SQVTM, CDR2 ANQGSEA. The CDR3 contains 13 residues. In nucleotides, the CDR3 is TGCAGCGCTGAAGGAGACAACTCCTACGAGCAGTACTTC. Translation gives CSAEGDNSYEQYF.

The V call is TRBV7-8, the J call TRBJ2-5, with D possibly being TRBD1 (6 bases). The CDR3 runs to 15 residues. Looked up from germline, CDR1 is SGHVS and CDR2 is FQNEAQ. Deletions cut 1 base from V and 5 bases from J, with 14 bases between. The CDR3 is CASSLGQTGEETQYF. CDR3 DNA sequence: TGTGCCAGCAGCTTAGGGCAGACAGGAGAGGAGACCCAGTACTTC. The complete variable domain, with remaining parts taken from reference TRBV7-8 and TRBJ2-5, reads GAGVSQSPRYKVAKRGQDVALRCDPISGHVSLFWYQQALGQGPEFLTYFQNEAQLDKSGLPSDRFFAERPEGSVSTLKIQRTQQEDSAVYLCASSLGQTGEETQYFGPGTRLLVL.

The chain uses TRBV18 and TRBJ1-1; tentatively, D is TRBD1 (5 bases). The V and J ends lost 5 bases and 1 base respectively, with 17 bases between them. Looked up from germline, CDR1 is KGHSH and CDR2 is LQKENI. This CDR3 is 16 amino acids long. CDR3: CASSFLGGDGNTEAFF. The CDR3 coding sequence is TGTGCCAGCTCATTCCTGGGAGGGGATGGGAACACTGAAGCTTTCTTT.

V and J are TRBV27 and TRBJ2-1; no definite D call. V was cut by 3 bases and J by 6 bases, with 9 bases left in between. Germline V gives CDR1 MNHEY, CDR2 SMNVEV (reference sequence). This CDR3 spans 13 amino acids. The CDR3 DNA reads TGTGCCAGCAGTTTGTCGGTATCCAATGAGCAGTTCTTC. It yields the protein CASSLSVSNEQFF.

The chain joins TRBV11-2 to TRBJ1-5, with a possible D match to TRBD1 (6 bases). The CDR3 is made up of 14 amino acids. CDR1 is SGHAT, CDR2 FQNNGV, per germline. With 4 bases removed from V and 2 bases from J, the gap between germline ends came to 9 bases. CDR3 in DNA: TGTGCCAGCAGCTCCTCAGGGGGCAATCAGCCCCAGCATTTT. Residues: CASSSSGGNQPQHF.

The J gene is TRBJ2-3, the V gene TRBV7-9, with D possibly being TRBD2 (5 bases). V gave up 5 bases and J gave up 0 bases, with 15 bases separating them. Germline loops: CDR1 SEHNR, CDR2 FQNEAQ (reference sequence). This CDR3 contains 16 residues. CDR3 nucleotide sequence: TGTGCCAGCAGCCTCGGCTTTGGGGAGAGCACAGATACGCAGTATTTT. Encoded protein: CASSLGFGESTDTQYF.

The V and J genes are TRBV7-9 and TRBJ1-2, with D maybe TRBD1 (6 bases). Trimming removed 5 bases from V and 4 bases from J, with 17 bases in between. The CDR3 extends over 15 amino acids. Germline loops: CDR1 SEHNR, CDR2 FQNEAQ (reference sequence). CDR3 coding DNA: TGTGCCAGCAGCGATCCACTAACAGGGAGCTATGGCTACACCTTC. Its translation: CASSDPLTGSYGYTF.

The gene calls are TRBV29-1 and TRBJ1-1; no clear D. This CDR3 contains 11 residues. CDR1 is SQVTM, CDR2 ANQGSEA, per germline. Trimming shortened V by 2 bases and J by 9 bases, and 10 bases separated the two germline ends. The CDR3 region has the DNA TGCAGCGTTGAAACGGGAGGTAAAGCTTTCTTT. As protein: CSVETGGKAFF.

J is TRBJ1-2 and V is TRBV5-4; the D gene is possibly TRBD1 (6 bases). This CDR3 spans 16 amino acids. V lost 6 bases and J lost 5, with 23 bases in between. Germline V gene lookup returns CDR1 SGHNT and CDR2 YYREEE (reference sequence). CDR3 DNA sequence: TGTGCCAGCATCAACGTCCCGGCAGGGGAGACTTATGGCTACACCTTC. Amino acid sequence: CASINVPAGETYGYTF.

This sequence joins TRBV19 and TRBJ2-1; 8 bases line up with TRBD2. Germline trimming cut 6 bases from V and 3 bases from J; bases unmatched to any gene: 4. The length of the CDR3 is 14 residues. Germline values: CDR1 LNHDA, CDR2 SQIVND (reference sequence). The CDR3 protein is CASSLAGRYNEQFF. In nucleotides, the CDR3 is TGTGCCAGTAGCCTAGCGGGCCGCTACAATGAGCAGTTCTTC.

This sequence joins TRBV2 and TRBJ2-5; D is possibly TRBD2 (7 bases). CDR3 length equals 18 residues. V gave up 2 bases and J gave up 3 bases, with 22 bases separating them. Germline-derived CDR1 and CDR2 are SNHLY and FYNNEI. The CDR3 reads CASSEWRAGGQGKETQYF. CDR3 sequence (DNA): TGTGCCAGCAGTGAATGGCGAGCCGGGGGGCAGGGGAAAGAGACCCAGTACTTC.

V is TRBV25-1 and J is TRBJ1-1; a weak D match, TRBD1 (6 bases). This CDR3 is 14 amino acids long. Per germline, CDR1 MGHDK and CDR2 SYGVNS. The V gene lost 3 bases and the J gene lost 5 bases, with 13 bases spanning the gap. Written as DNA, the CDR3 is TGTGCCAGCAGTGACCCAGGGGTTGGAACTGAAGCTTTCTTT. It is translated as CASSDPGVGTEAFF. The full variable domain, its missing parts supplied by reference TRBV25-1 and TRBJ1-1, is EADIYQTPRYLVIGTGKKITLECSQTMGHDKMYWYQQDPGMELHLIHYSYGVNSTEKGDLSSESTVSRIRTEHFPLTLESARPSHTSQYLCASSDPGVGTEAFFGQGTRLTVV.